This record looks at one TCR beta chain sequence and its context. The data stem from a study of blood T cell repertoires in COVID-19. Turning to the study itself: Sources were T cells, B-cell-depleted T cells, or PBMCs; the material itself was cDNA or gDNA.

The assay was immunoSEQ multiplex PCR, and TCRdb's table has in-frame clones only and misses some. The sample lists 50,000 to 65,000 clones, roughly 74% occurring once. There are 14 residues in the CDR3. J was trimmed by 6 bases and V by 6 bases; bases with no gene match: 10. The germline V gene encodes CDR1 SGHAT and CDR2 FQNNGV. The receptor was isolated from a woman aged 80 or older with acute or convalescent COVID-19. The V gene is TRBV11-2, the J gene TRBJ2-7; 8 bases fit TRBD2. Material for sequencing was peripheral blood. CDR3 nucleotides: TGTGCCAGCAGGCGGGGGGCAGGTCGGGTCGAGCAGTACTTC. Amino acid sequence: CASRRGAGRVEQYF.